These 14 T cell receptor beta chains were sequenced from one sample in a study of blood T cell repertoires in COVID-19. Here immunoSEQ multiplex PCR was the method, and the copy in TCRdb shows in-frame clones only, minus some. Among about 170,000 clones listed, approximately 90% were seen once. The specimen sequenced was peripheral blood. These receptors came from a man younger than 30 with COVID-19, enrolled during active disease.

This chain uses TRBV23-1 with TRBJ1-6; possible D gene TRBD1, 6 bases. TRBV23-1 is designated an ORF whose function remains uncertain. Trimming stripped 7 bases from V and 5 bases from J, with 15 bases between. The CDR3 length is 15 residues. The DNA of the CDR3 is TGCGCCAGCATCGGACGACAGGTCAATAATTCACCCCTCCACTTT. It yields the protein CASIGRQVNNSPLHF.

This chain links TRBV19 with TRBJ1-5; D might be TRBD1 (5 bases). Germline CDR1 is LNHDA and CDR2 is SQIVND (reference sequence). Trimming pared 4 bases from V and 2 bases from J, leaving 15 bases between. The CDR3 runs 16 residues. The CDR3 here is CASSTTGSRGNQPQHF. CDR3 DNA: TGTGCCAGTAGTACCACTGGGTCCAGGGGCAATCAGCCCCAGCATTTT.

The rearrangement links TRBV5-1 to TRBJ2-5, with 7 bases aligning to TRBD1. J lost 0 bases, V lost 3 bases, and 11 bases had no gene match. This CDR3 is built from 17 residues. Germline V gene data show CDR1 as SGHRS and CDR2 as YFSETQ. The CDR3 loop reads CASSSPLQGPYQETQYF. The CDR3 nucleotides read TGCGCCAGCAGCTCCCCACTACAGGGGCCGTACCAAGAGACCCAGTACTTC.

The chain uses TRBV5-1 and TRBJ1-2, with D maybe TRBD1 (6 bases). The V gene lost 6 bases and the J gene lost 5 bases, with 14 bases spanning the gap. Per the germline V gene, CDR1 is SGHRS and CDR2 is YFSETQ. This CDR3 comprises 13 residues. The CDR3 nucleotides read TGCGCCAGCACCTTACAGGGCAGTTATGGCTACACCTTC. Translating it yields CASTLQGSYGYTF. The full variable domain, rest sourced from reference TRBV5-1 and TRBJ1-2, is KAGVTQTPRYLIKTRGQQVTLSCSPISGHRSVSWYQQTPGQGLQFLFEYFSETQRNKGNFPGRFSGRQFSNSRSEMNVSTLELGDSALYLCASTLQGSYGYTFGSGTRLTVV.

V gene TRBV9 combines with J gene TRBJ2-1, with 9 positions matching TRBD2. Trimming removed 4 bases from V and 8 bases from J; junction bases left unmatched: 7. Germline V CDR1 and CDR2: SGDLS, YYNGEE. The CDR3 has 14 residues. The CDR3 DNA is TGTGCCAGCAGCCCCCGTGGCGGGAGGGATGAGCAGTTCTTC. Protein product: CASSPRGGRDEQFF.

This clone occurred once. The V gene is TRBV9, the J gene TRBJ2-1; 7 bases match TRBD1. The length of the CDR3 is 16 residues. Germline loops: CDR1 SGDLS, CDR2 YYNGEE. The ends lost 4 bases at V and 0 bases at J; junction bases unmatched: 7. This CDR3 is CASSLRGSSSYNEQFF. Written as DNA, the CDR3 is TGTGCCAGCAGCCTCAGGGGGTCGAGCTCCTACAATGAGCAGTTCTTC.

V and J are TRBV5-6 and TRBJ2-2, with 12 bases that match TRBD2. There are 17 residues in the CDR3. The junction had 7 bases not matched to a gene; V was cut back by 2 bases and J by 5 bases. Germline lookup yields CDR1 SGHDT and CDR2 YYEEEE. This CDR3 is CASSLGLAGPGTGELFF. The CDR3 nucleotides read TGTGCCAGCAGCTTAGGACTAGCGGGGCCAGGGACCGGGGAGCTGTTTTTT.

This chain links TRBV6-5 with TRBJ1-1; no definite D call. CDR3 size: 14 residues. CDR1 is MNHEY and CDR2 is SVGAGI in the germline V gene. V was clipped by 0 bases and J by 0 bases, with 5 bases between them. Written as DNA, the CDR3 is TGTGCCAGCAGTTACTCACATTTGAACACTGAAGCTTTCTTT. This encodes CASSYSHLNTEAFF.

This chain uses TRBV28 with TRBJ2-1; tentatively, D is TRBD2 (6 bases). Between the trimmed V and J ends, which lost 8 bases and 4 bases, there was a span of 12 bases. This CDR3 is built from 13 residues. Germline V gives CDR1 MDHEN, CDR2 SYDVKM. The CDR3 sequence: CASGSGFYNEQFF. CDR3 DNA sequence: TGTGCCAGCGGGAGCGGGTTTTACAATGAGCAGTTCTTC. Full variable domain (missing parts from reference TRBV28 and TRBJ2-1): DVKVTQSSRYLVKRTGEKVFLECVQDMDHENMFWYRQDPGLGLRLIYFSYDVKMKEKGDIPEGYSVSREKKERFSLILESASTNQTSMYLCASGSGFYNEQFFGPGTRLTVL.

The CDR3 is CASSLTGGVPGVNFGKETQYF. The CDR3 region has the DNA TGTGCCAGCAGCTTGACAGGGGGCGTCCCCGGGGTGAATTTTGGCAAAGAGACCCAGTACTTC. The rearrangement links TRBV7-6 to TRBJ2-5, with 10 nucleotides matching TRBD1. The CDR3 loop spans 21 amino acids. J was trimmed by 3 bases and V by 3 bases; bases with no gene match: 22. The germline CDR1 and CDR2 sequences are SGHVS and FNYEAQ.

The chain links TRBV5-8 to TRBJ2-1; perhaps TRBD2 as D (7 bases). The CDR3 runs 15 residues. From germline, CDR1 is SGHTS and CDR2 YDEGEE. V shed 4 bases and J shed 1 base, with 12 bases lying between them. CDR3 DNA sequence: TGTGCCAGCAGCGGGGGCGGGAGTTCCTACAATGAGCAGTTCTTC. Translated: CASSGGGSSYNEQFF.

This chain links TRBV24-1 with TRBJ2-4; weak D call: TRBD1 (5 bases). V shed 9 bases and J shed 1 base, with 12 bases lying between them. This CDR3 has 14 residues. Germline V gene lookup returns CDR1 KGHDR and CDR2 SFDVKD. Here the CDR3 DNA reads TGTGCCACCGCCAGGGTAGGGGCCAAAAACATTCAGTACTTC. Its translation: CATARVGAKNIQYF.

The CDR3 DNA follows: TGTGCCAGCAGCTTACTAGCGGGAGGCACCGGGGAGCTGTTTTTT. Translation gives CASSLLAGGTGELFF. This chain links TRBV13 with TRBJ2-2; 11 bases fit TRBD2. With 2 bases clipped from V and 4 bases from J, the junction kept 0 bases outside the gene matches. The CDR3 runs to 15 residues. CDR1 is PRHDT, CDR2 FYEKMQ, per germline (reference sequence).

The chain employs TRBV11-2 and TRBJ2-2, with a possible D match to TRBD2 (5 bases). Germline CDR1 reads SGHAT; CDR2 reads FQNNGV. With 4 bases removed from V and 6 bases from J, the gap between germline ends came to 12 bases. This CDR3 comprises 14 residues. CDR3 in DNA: TGTGCCAGCAGCTCACTCGCGAGGGCCGGGGAGCTGTTTTTT. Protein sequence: CASSSLARAGELFF.